These 24 T cell receptor beta chains originate from one sample sequenced in a study of shared clonotypes between healthy human individuals. Only in-frame clones appear in the TCRdb table, and some are missing; sequencing was by immunoSEQ multiplex PCR. This table has 1,500,000 or so clones, around 97% appearing once. The sequencing sample was made of naive CD4+ T cells sorted from blood. Subset specified: CD45RA+ positively selected. These TCRs come from a man aged 30 to 45 in good health.

The CDR3 bases are TGTGCCAGTAGCAACCCCCCGGTCCCGGAGAAAGCTTTCTTT. Its protein is CASSNPPVPEKAFF. The chain employs TRBV19 and TRBJ1-1; no reliable D call. CDR3 size: 14 residues. Trimming shortened V by 6 bases and J by 9 bases, and 20 bases separated the two germline ends. CDR1 is LNHDA, CDR2 SQIVND, per germline (reference sequence).

This chain uses TRBV5-4 with TRBJ2-7; no definite D call. The germline gives CDR1 SGHNT, CDR2 YYREEE (reference sequence). V was trimmed by 1 base and J by 1 base, leaving 6 bases between them. This CDR3 is 13 amino acids long. CDR3 coding DNA: TGTGCCAGCAGCTTGAGCAATTCCTACGAGCAGTACTTC. Amino acid sequence: CASSLSNSYEQYF.

The rearrangement joins TRBV5-3 to TRBJ2-3, with 9 bases matching TRBD1. TRBV5-3 is designated an ORF whose function remains uncertain. V lost 5 bases to trimming and J lost 0 bases; unmatched junction nucleotides: 13. The CDR3 contains 18 residues. The CDR3 region has the DNA TGTGCCAGAAGTGTTCGGGACAGGGCCTACTATAGCACAGATACGCAGTATTTT. Protein: CARSVRDRAYYSTDTQYF.

This clone was seen a single time. The chain uses TRBV7-2 and TRBJ2-1, with D unclear. CDR1 and CDR2 from the germline V gene are SGHTA and FQGNSA. The germline V and J ends were trimmed by 4 bases and 7 bases, with 8 bases remaining between them. This CDR3 contains 12 residues. The CDR3 region has the DNA TGTGCCAGCAGCTCCTCGCGTAATGAGCAGTTCTTC. Translation: CASSSSRNEQFF.

The J gene is TRBJ1-5, the V gene TRBV5-4, with D possibly being TRBD1 (6 bases). CDR3 length: 17 residues. V lost 4 bases to trimming and J lost 0 bases, with 17 bases between them. Per germline, CDR1 SGHNT and CDR2 YYREEE (reference sequence). In DNA form, the CDR3 reads TGTGCCAGCAGCCCGCTAGGGGGGGGTTATAGCAATCAGCCCCAGCATTTT. It is translated as CASSPLGGGYSNQPQHF.

On this clone: At one of its ends the junction is not consistent with the germline gene, which may arise from a read error. The chain recombines TRBV30 with TRBJ1-2, with D unclear. The CDR3 has 14 amino acids. The germline V gene has CDR1 GTSNPN and CDR2 SVGIG (reference sequence). CDR3 in DNA: TGTGCCTGGAGTGTACTCAAAGGGCAGGCCAATGATAACTTC. It yields the protein CAWSVLKGQANDNF.

This chain links TRBV4-3 with TRBJ2-4; perhaps TRBD1 as D (5 bases). Germline lookup yields CDR1 LGHNA and CDR2 YSLEER. The CDR3 extends over 18 amino acids. The V end lost 0 bases, the J end lost 0 bases, and 15 bases lay between the germline ends. CDR3 sequence (DNA): TGCGCCAGCAGCCAAGATAGGGGCTGGGTGGGAGCCAAAAACATTCAGTACTTC. Translated: CASSQDRGWVGAKNIQYF.

The CDR3 coding sequence is TGTGCCAGCAGCTTAGCGGCGGTAGCGGGAATAAAAGATACGCAGTATTTT. Translating it yields CASSLAAVAGIKDTQYF. The chain links TRBV7-9 to TRBJ2-3, with TRBD2 matching over 8 bases. This CDR3 is built from 17 residues. From germline, CDR1 is SEHNR and CDR2 FQNEAQ (reference sequence). Unmatched junction bases numbered 10, after V lost 0 bases and J lost 5 bases.

This clone was counted a single time. This chain's CDR3 is CASSLLAGGTGGMNEEKLFF. Here the CDR3 DNA reads TGCGCCAGCAGCTTGCTAGCGGGAGGGACGGGTGGTATGAATGAAGAAAAACTGTTTTTT. The J gene is TRBJ1-4, the V gene TRBV5-1; D is possibly TRBD1 (5 bases). V was trimmed by 1 base and J by 8 bases, leaving 30 bases between them. This CDR3 has 20 residues. Germline V gene data show CDR1 as SGHRS and CDR2 as YFSETQ.

V usage is TRBV2 and J usage is TRBJ2-7, with D possibly matching TRBD1 (5 bases). This CDR3 is 14 amino acids long. Trimming took off 3 bases at V and 2 bases at J, with 11 bases between the two ends. Looked up from germline, CDR1 is SNHLY and CDR2 is FYNNEI. CDR3 sequence reads: CASSDQGVAYEQYF. The CDR3 nucleotides read TGTGCCAGCAGTGACCAGGGCGTCGCCTACGAGCAGTACTTC.

The J gene is TRBJ2-2, the V gene TRBV4-2, with D maybe TRBD2 (6 bases). The CDR3 sequence is 15 residues long. Germline CDR1 and CDR2: LGHNA and YNFKEQ. V lost 4 bases to trimming and J lost 1 base, with 10 bases between them. CDR3 region: CASSRLAENTGELFF. CDR3 coding DNA: TGTGCCAGCAGCCGCTTAGCGGAGAACACCGGGGAGCTGTTTTTT.

The chain carries TRBV5-1 and TRBJ2-7, with a possible D match to TRBD1 (5 bases). The ends were cut back, 1 base at V and 5 bases at J, with 16 bases in the middle. CDR3 length: 15 amino acids. Germline V lookup: CDR1 SGHRS, CDR2 YFSETQ. The CDR3 DNA reads as TGCGCCAGCAGCTTGACGAGGACACATGTTAACGAGCAGTACTTC. It yields the protein CASSLTRTHVNEQYF.

Points on this clone: Mismatch with germline at one junction end may stem from a read error. This same CDR3 is encoded by further DNA sequences in the sample. The chain couples TRBV5-4 to TRBJ2-7; D ambiguous. In germline, CDR1 is SGHNT, CDR2 YYREEE (reference sequence). This CDR3 contains 14 residues. The CDR3 region is CASSLPGRTYEQYF. CDR3 nucleotides: TGTGCTAGCAGCTTGCCTGGGCGGACCTACGAGCAGTACTTC.

This clone was seen a single time. The V call is TRBV5-5, the J call TRBJ2-7; 8 bases map to TRBD1. The CDR3 spans 14 residues. CDR1 and CDR2 (germline): SGHKS, YYEKEE (reference sequence). Unmatched junction bases numbered 5, after V lost 3 bases and J lost 3 bases. The CDR3 is CASSSVTGGYEQYF. DNA for the CDR3: TGTGCCAGCAGCTCCGTCACAGGGGGCTACGAGCAGTACTTC.

This chain uses TRBV19 with TRBJ1-1; no firm D call. Germline V gives CDR1 LNHDA, CDR2 SQIVND (reference sequence). The CDR3 is 13 amino acids. Trimming cost V 2 bases and J 5 bases, with 9 bases left between them. Written as DNA, the CDR3 is TGTGCCAGTAGTATAAAAAGGGTTACTGAAGCTTTCTTT. Its translation is CASSIKRVTEAFF.

The chain has TRBV5-4 and TRBJ2-3; 7 bases map to TRBD1. Looked up from germline, CDR1 is SGHNT and CDR2 is YYREEE (reference sequence). Trimming took 4 bases from V and 2 from J; bases not matched to a gene: 10. The CDR3 is made up of 16 amino acids. For the CDR3, the DNA is TGTGCCAGCAGCCCGACAGGGCTCATAGTCACAGATACGCAGTATTTT. This gives the protein CASSPTGLIVTDTQYF.

The CDR3 nucleotides are TGTGCCTGGAGCGGGTCAGGGATAGAGACCCAGTACTTC. Encoded protein: CAWSGSGIETQYF. The genes are TRBV30 and TRBJ2-5, with D perhaps matching TRBD1 (5 bases). The CDR3 length is 13 residues. Per the germline V gene, CDR1 is GTSNPN and CDR2 is SVGIG (reference sequence). Trimming left V 3 bases short and J 4 bases short, with 12 bases between.

The rearrangement links TRBV18 to TRBJ2-7; 12 bases match TRBD2. CDR3 length: 17 amino acids. V lost 6 bases, J lost 2 bases, and 11 bases stayed unmatched. Germline CDR1 and CDR2: KGHSH and LQKENI. CDR3 protein: CASSTSGLAGSTYEQYF. In DNA, the CDR3 is TGTGCCAGCTCCACTTCTGGACTAGCGGGGTCCACCTACGAGCAGTACTTC.

The chain combines TRBV6-5 with TRBJ2-7, with no clear D. V lost 6 bases and J lost 0, with 12 bases in between. Germline loops: CDR1 MNHEY, CDR2 SVGAGI. The CDR3 is 14 amino acids. The chain's CDR3 is CASRTTQSSYEQYF. CDR3 in DNA: TGTGCCAGCAGGACGACCCAGAGCTCCTACGAGCAGTACTTC.

The gene calls are TRBV28 and TRBJ2-7, with TRBD1 matching 10 bases. This CDR3 is built from 14 residues. In germline, CDR1 is MDHEN, CDR2 SYDVKM. V trimming: 9 bases; J trimming: 0 bases; junction bases outside the gene matches: 5. The CDR3: CASHGTGDSYEQYF. CDR3 nucleotide sequence: TGTGCCAGTCACGGGACAGGGGACTCCTACGAGCAGTACTTC.

The chain couples TRBV30 to TRBJ1-5, with a weak D call TRBD1 (5 bases). This CDR3 has 14 residues. The germline gives CDR1 GTSNPN, CDR2 SVGIG (reference sequence). Deletions cut 7 bases from V and 2 bases from J, with 15 bases between. DNA for the CDR3: TGTGCCTACGGGACTCCGTATCGCAATCAGCCCCAGCATTTT. Amino acids: CAYGTPYRNQPQHF. The full variable domain, completed using reference TRBV30 and TRBJ1-5, is SQTIHQWPATLVQPVGSPLSLECTVEGTSNPNLYWYRQAAGRGLQLLFYSVGIGQISSEVPQNLSASRPQDRQFILSSKKLLLSDSGFYLCAYGTPYRNQPQHFGDGTRLSIL.

This clone has only one observation. The CDR3 DNA is TGTGCCAGCAGCCCGCGACAGGACGGGAACACTGAAGCTTTCTTT. This sequence encodes CASSPRQDGNTEAFF. This sequence joins TRBV9 and TRBJ1-1; possible D gene TRBD1, 6 bases. Germline assignment: CDR1 SGDLS and CDR2 YYNGEE. The CDR3 totals 15 residues. The germline V and J ends were trimmed by 4 bases and 1 base, with 14 bases remaining between them.

V and J are TRBV27 and TRBJ2-1, with D perhaps matching TRBD2 (5 bases). CDR1 is MNHEY and CDR2 is SMNVEV in the germline V gene (reference sequence). Deletions cut 3 bases from V and 5 bases from J, with 17 bases between. The CDR3 spans 16 residues. The CDR3 loop reads CASSFGWARRHNEQFF. For the CDR3, the DNA is TGTGCCAGCAGTTTCGGGTGGGCGCGGAGGCACAATGAGCAGTTCTTC.

Details on this clone: The sample carries other DNA sequences with the same CDR3. This chain uses TRBV18 with TRBJ2-1, with D perhaps TRBD2 (6 bases). Trimming removed 0 bases from V and 7 bases from J, with 7 bases in between. CDR3 length equals 13 residues. Germline V gene lookup returns CDR1 KGHSH and CDR2 LQKENI. CDR3 residues: CASSPPAGNEQFF. CDR3 sequence (DNA): TGTGCCAGCTCACCACCTGCGGGGAATGAGCAGTTCTTC.